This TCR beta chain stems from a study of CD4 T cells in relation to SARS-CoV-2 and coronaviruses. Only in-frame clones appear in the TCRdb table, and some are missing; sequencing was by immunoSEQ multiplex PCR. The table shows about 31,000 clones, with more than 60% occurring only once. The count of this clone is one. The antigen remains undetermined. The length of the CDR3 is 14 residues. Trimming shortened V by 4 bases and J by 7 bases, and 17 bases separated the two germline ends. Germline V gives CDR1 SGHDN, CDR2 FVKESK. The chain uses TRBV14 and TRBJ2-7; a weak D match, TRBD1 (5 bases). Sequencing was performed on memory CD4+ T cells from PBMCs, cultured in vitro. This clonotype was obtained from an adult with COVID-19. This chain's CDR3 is CASSPTGYSNEQYF. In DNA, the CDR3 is TGTGCCAGCAGCCCAACAGGCTATTCGAATGAGCAGTACTTC.